These T cell receptor beta chains were read from a single sample in a study of blood T cell repertoires in COVID-19. Method: immunoSEQ multiplex PCR; TCRdb's copy keeps in-frame clones and lacks some. The sample lists about 250,000 clones, around 85% occurring once. Sequencing used peripheral blood. The receptor source for this set is a man aged 50-59 years with COVID-19, enrolled during active disease. CDR3s include the opening cysteine and the closing phenylalanine or tryptophan. D genes are given only for firm matches. Size tells how often a clone was seen (once, few, many) or the class of an expanded clone, and some rows leave it out.

>.|TRBJ2-3|TRBV27|TRBD2
CASSFRRGITDTQYF
TGTGCCAGCAGCTTTAGGCGGGGGATCACAGATACGCAGTATTTT
>.|TRBJ2-7|TRBV9|TRBD2
CASSVAASGAPYEQYF
TGTGCCAGCAGCGTAGCGGCTAGCGGGGCTCCCTACGAGCAGTACTTC
>.|TRBJ1-5|TRBV6-1|TRBD1
CASSGPGQGSNQPQHF
TGTGCCAGCAGTGGACCCGGACAGGGGAGCAATCAGCCCCAGCATTTT
>.|TRBJ2-7|TRBV2|.
CASSESPSYEQYF
TGTGCCAGCAGTGAAAGCCCGTCCTACGAGCAGTACTTC
>.|TRBJ1-5|TRBV28|TRBD1
CASSSLGQGDQPQHF
TGTGCCAGCAGTTCCCTGGGACAGGGAGATCAGCCCCAGCATTTT
>few|TRBJ2-2|TRBV9|.
CASSPGGNTGELFF
TGTGCCAGCAGCCCCGGCGGGAACACCGGGGAGCTGTTTTTT
>.|TRBJ2-2|TRBV5-1|TRBD2
CASSLVPAGAPGELFF
TGCGCCAGCAGCTTGGTCCCAGCGGGGGCCCCCGGGGAGCTGTTTTTT
>.|TRBJ1-1|TRBV7-2|.
CASSLITGTEAFF
TGTGCCAGCAGCTTAATAACGGGGACTGAAGCTTTCTTT
>few|TRBJ2-1|TRBV5-1|.
CASSLGRDNEQFF
TGCGCCAGCAGCTTGGGCAGGGACAATGAGCAGTTCTTC
>.|TRBJ1-5|TRBV4-1|TRBD1
CASSQVGTGQQPQHF
TGCGCCAGCAGCCAAGTCGGGACAGGGCAACAGCCCCAGCATTTT
>.|TRBJ1-4|TRBV18|TRBD1
CASSPGTGSGEKLFF
TGTGCCAGCTCACCGGGGACAGGATCTGGGGAAAAACTGTTTTTT
>.|TRBJ1-6|TRBV19|TRBD1
CASTLKGQGGLPLHF
TGTGCCAGTACCCTCAAGGGACAGGGTGGACTCCCCCTCCACTTT
>.|TRBJ2-5|TRBV7-3|TRBD2
CASSGGLGETQYF
TGTGCCAGCTCGGGAGGACTCGGGGAGACCCAGTACTTC
>.|TRBJ2-3|TRBV2|.
CASRQGLSTDTQYF
TGTGCCAGCAGGCAGGGACTCAGCACAGATACGCAGTATTTT
>.|TRBJ1-1|TRBV10-3|TRBD1
CAINGQGLSTEAFF
TGTGCCATCAACGGACAGGGCTTGTCCACTGAAGCTTTCTTT
>.|TRBJ2-5|TRBV30|.
CAWSRGHRETQYF
TGTGCCTGGAGTAGGGGACACCGAGAGACCCAGTACTTC
>.|TRBJ2-7|TRBV9|.
CASSVGPGYEQYF
TGTGCCAGCAGCGTAGGGCCAGGGTACGAGCAGTACTTC
>.|TRBJ2-1|TRBV5-1|TRBD2
CASSRGGGDSYNEQFF
TGCGCCAGCAGTCGCGGGGGAGGGGACTCCTACAATGAGCAGTTCTTC
>.|TRBJ2-7|TRBV5-6|.
CASSLGHEQYF
TGTGCCAGCAGCTTGGGGCACGAGCAGTACTTC
>.|TRBJ2-1|TRBV7-9|TRBD1
CASGGQGNEQFF
TGTGCCAGCGGAGGACAGGGCAATGAGCAGTTCTTC
>.|TRBJ2-7|TRBV10-2|TRBD1
CASSELQGAVGSYEQYF
TGCGCCAGCAGTGAGCTACAGGGGGCGGTTGGCTCCTACGAGCAGTACTTC
>.|TRBJ2-5|TRBV7-2|TRBD2
CASSLWRGIGETQYF
TGTGCCAGCAGCTTGTGGCGGGGGATTGGAGAGACCCAGTACTTC
>once|TRBJ1-2|TRBV24-1|TRBD1
CATSPGQGYGYTF
TGTGCCACCAGCCCAGGACAGGGTTACGGCTACACCTTC
>.|TRBJ2-7|TRBV5-1|TRBD1
CASSPRGQGYEQYF
TGCGCCAGCAGCCCCAGAGGACAGGGCTACGAGCAGTACTTC
>.|TRBJ2-1|TRBV2|.
CASRPDRLGHNEQFF
TGTGCCAGCAGACCCGACAGGCTAGGTCACAATGAGCAGTTCTTC
>.|TRBJ1-2|TRBV2|TRBD1
CASSEGQLSRDRSSVFYGYTF
TGTGCCAGCAGTGAAGGGCAGCTATCCCGGGACAGGTCTTCGGTGTTCTATGGCTACACCTTC
>.|TRBJ1-4|TRBV19|TRBD1
CASSTDRGQEKLFF
TGTGCCAGTAGTACCGACAGGGGGCAGGAAAAACTGTTTTTT
>.|TRBJ1-3|TRBV11-1|.
CASSFQRGNTIYF
TGTGCCAGCAGCTTTCAGAGGGGAAACACCATATATTTT
>.|TRBJ1-6|TRBV30|.
CAWSVVSDNSPLHF
TGTGCCTGGAGTGTAGTGTCAGATAATTCACCCCTCCACTTT
>many|TRBJ2-4|TRBV2|.
CASSADILAKNIQYF
TGTGCCAGCAGTGCGGACATTCTAGCCAAAAACATTCAGTACTTC
>.|TRBJ1-4|TRBV3-1/TRBV3-2|.
CASSQSSRNLFF
TGTGCCAGCAGCCAAAGCTCGAGGAACCTGTTTTTT
>once|TRBJ2-2|TRBV5-6|TRBD1
CASSLFGTATGELFF
TGTGCCAGCAGCTTGTTCGGGACAGCAACCGGGGAGCTGTTTTTT
>.|TRBJ2-7|TRBV2|.
CASSEKAREIEQTLSYEQYF
TGTGCCAGCAGTGAGAAGGCAAGGGAGATAGAACAGACCCTTTCCTACGAGCAGTACTTC
>.|TRBJ2-7|TRBV19|.
CASTNRDSYEQYF
TGTGCCAGTACTAACAGGGATTCCTACGAGCAGTACTTC
>many|TRBJ2-3|TRBV4-2|TRBD2
CASSQDLGGGADTQYF
TGTGCCAGCAGCCAAGATTTGGGCGGGGGGGCAGATACGCAGTATTTT
>.|TRBJ2-7|TRBV27|TRBD1
CASRSGQGTFYEQYF
TGTGCCAGCCGCTCGGGACAGGGCACATTCTACGAGCAGTACTTC
>.|TRBJ2-1|TRBV5-4|TRBD1
CASSSYRGAEQFF
TGTGCCAGCAGCTCTTACAGGGGGGCTGAGCAGTTCTTC
>.|TRBJ1-2|TRBV5-1|.
CASSLGYGYTF
TGCGCCAGCAGCCTAGGCTATGGCTACACCTTC
>.|TRBJ2-6|TRBV12-2|.
CASRLGGGANVLTF
TGTGCAAGTCGCTTAGGAGGTGGGGCCAACGTCCTGACTTTC
>few|TRBJ2-3|TRBV9|TRBD2
CASSARLAGGTSTDTQYF
TGTGCCAGCAGCGCCCGACTAGCGGGGGGGACAAGCACAGATACGCAGTATTTT
>few|TRBJ1-6|TRBV9|TRBD1
CASSPRTGAGNSPLHF
TGTGCCAGCAGCCCAAGGACAGGGGCGGGTAATTCACCCCTCCACTTT
>.|TRBJ1-3|TRBV2|.
CASSEARGGNTIYF
TGTGCCAGCAGTGAAGCGCGGGGAGGAAACACCATATATTTT
>.|TRBJ2-7|TRBV6-4|TRBD2
CASSDKTSGGTYEQYF
TGTGCCAGCAGTGACAAGACTAGCGGGGGGACCTACGAGCAGTACTTC